This is a list of T cell receptor beta chains from one sample in a study of beta chain features in type 1 diabetes. Here immunoSEQ multiplex PCR was the method, and the copy in TCRdb shows in-frame clones only, minus some. The sample gives about 410,000 clones, about 14% of which show up once; about 0.034% is in the top ten. The sample was naive CD4+ T cells from blood. These receptors all come from a man aged 25-45 years in good health. CDR3s leave out the opening cysteine and the closing phenylalanine or tryptophan. Part of the rows lack a size; the others show once, few, many or a class for expanded clones.

v_call,clone_size,j_call,cdr3_aa
TRBV27,NA,TRBJ1-2,ASSLMTGGLDGYT
TRBV7-8,NA,TRBJ2-3,ASSQRQGTSTDTQY
TRBV25-1,NA,TRBJ2-2,ASSVLAGRGGTGELF
TRBV9,few,TRBJ1-1,ASSVDPGMNTEAF
TRBV27,few,TRBJ2-3,ASRLAASSTDTQY
TRBV11-1,few,TRBJ2-1,ASSWPGTFNEQF
TRBV6-6,NA,TRBJ2-5,ASSLKREQETQY
TRBV14,NA,TRBJ2-3,ASSQLGGASTDTQY
TRBV11-2,few,TRBJ2-7,ASSIRLYEQY
TRBV28,few,TRBJ2-7,ASSLAGGGPSYEQY
TRBV6-1,few,TRBJ1-2,ASSERGYT
TRBV4-2,NA,TRBJ1-1,ASSQVPGRGSTEAF
TRBV13,few,TRBJ1-2,ASSPPQGQGADYT
TRBV19,NA,TRBJ1-2,ASSIGQGNYGYT
TRBV11-2,NA,TRBJ2-5,ASRNPGQRDPRTQY
TRBV5-1,NA,TRBJ2-6,ASSLAGRNVLT
TRBV7-2,NA,TRBJ2-5,ASSPTGLAGETQY
TRBV5-6,NA,TRBJ2-1,ASTVAGGPGSDEQF
TRBV2,few,TRBJ1-2,ASSEGWTVNYGYT
TRBV7-2,few,TRBJ2-5,ASSLSSGPPQETQY
TRBV7-8,NA,TRBJ1-1,ASSSQGGTEAF
TRBV10-3,NA,TRBJ1-3,AISERVGNTIY
TRBV6-1,NA,TRBJ2-5,ASSEAGTILETQY
TRBV5-4,NA,TRBJ1-2,ASSFRDGYT
TRBV13,few,TRBJ1-1,ASREGGDTEAF
TRBV29-1,NA,TRBJ2-3,SVERTRAYTDTQY
TRBV25-1,few,TRBJ1-2,ASRGPYGYT
TRBV7-9,NA,TRBJ1-5,ASSPLQGLGQPQH
TRBV6-5,few,TRBJ2-5,ASSRGSGILETQY
TRBV5-1,few,TRBJ2-1,ASSEGLAVNEQF
TRBV29-1,NA,TRBJ1-1,SVEEAGQGAAEAF
TRBV4-2,NA,TRBJ2-1,ASSQGRGDEQF
TRBV13,few,TRBJ2-1,ASSLGPREQF
TRBV7-2,NA,TRBJ2-1,ASSLRFATGLRNEQF
TRBV10-3,NA,TRBJ2-3,AISDPNPTSGGRSGTDTQY
TRBV25-1,few,TRBJ1-2,ASSGANPHGYT
TRBV7-2,few,TRBJ2-5,ASRGGETQY
TRBV29-1,NA,TRBJ2-7,SVTGTGGAWEQY
TRBV4-3,NA,TRBJ2-5,ASSQDRGSQETQY
TRBV29-1,few,TRBJ1-2,SVGGIGYGYT
TRBV11-3,NA,TRBJ2-1,ASSFSGTSESEQF
TRBV7-2,NA,TRBJ2-5,ASSVGASGETQY
TRBV7-9,few,TRBJ2-7,ASSSEGPVREQY
TRBV13,few,TRBJ1-6,ASSTTGQLSPLH
TRBV18,NA,TRBJ2-1,ASSPRTISSYNEQF
TRBV29-1,NA,TRBJ1-2,SVEPHPGQRMWGYT
TRBV15,NA,TRBJ2-1,ATSRALAGGQNEQF
TRBV7-9,NA,TRBJ1-1,ASSRGQPNTEAF
TRBV10-3,NA,TRBJ2-1,AISPGRADNEQF
TRBV30,few,TRBJ2-4,AWQREASVG
TRBV7-9,NA,TRBJ1-5,ASSSSGISNQPQH
TRBV6-5,NA,TRBJ1-1,ASTLDRGRTEAF
TRBV27,NA,TRBJ2-5,ASSLRRVETQY
TRBV27,few,TRBJ2-1,ASSRSRRGQF
TRBV29-1,NA,TRBJ1-2,SVTPGQGAGLAYGYT
TRBV30,NA,TRBJ1-5,AWSVRTNQPQH
TRBV30,NA,TRBJ1-1,AWGVGTEAF